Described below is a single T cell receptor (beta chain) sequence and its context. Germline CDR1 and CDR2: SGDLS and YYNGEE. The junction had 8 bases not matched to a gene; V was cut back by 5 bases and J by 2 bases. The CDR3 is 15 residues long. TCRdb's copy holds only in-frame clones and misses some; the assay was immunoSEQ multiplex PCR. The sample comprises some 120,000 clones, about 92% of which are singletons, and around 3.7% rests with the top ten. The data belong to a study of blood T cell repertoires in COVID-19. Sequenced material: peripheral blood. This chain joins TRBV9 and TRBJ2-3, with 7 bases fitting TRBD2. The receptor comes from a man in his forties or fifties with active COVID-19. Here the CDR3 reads CASSGGGIFTDTQYF. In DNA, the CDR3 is TGTGCCAGCAGTGGGGGAGGGATATTCACAGATACGCAGTATTTT.